The TCR beta chain described here comes from a study of T cell clones after liver transplantation. This table comes from immunoSEQ multiplex PCR, and its TCRdb copy is limited to in-frame clones, with some not included. The table records roughly 120,000 clones, 75% to 95% of them present only once. The source of this sequence is a human patient who received a liver transplant. The graft donor may account for some of the T cells. The sample consisted of CD4+ T cells from blood, taken 12 months after liver transplant.

CDR3 sequence reads: CAISESNRLDAEAFF. The CDR3 DNA reads TGTGCCATCAGTGAGTCGAATCGGCTGGACGCTGAAGCTTTCTTT. The rearrangement uses TRBV10-3 and TRBJ1-1; D gene unclear. The CDR3 totals 15 residues. The germline gives CDR1 ENHRY, CDR2 SYGVKD. V gave up 0 bases and J gave up 6 bases, with 14 bases separating them.